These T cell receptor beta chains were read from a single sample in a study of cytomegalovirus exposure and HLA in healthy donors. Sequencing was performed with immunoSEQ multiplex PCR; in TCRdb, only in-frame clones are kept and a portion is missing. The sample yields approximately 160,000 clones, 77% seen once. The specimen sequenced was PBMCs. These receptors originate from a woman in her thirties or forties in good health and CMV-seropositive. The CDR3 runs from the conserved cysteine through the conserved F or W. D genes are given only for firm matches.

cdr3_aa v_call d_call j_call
CASSEDRAYGYTF TRBV18 TRBD1 TRBJ1-2
CATGRGAEAFF TRBV19 - TRBJ1-1
CASSQAAGGQPQHF TRBV4-1 TRBD1 TRBJ1-5
CASSSQGEQFF TRBV5-4 - TRBJ2-1
CASSPRFGLLAGARETQYF TRBV5-4 TRBD2 TRBJ2-5
CASSPGTPYEQYF TRBV5-1 - TRBJ2-7
CAWSRGNTGELFF TRBV30 - TRBJ2-2
CASSEHPGDYGYTF TRBV10-2 - TRBJ1-2
CASSLGGQAAYEQYF TRBV7-2 TRBD1 TRBJ2-7
CASRPTGNTGELFF TRBV25-1 - TRBJ2-2
CATSRDFGISTGLLGLSGYTF TRBV15 - TRBJ1-2
CSVEARTSGFSRPYEQYF TRBV29-1 TRBD2 TRBJ2-7
CASSWTGDNYEQYF TRBV28 TRBD1 TRBJ2-7
CSSSRTPNTGELFF TRBV7-9 - TRBJ2-2
CASSSGVRADTQYF TRBV2 - TRBJ2-3
CASSQSGGNTDTQYF TRBV4-3 TRBD2 TRBJ2-3
CASSPKAGSPYEQYF TRBV18 TRBD2 TRBJ2-7
CASSIKGGGTDTQYF TRBV19 - TRBJ2-3
CASSYLLGGGAHEQYF TRBV6-5 TRBD2 TRBJ2-7
CASSLLGSSYEQYF TRBV7-2 - TRBJ2-7
CASSLTRQGARYGYTF TRBV7-9 TRBD1 TRBJ1-2
CASSEAPQSQYF TRBV2 - TRBJ2-3
CASSPPALTYGYTF TRBV18 - TRBJ1-2
CASSAGGPGEQYF TRBV19 TRBD2 TRBJ2-7
CASSPQGMNTEAFF TRBV18 - TRBJ1-1
CASSRTRTSGSRTDTQYF TRBV7-2 TRBD2 TRBJ2-3
CASSRQGAAEAFF TRBV5-1 TRBD1 TRBJ1-1
CASSLAGGVETQYF TRBV5-1 TRBD1 TRBJ2-5
CASSSLTVGTEAFF TRBV6-6 - TRBJ1-1
CASSLEARNNEQFF TRBV5-1 - TRBJ2-1
CASGRRRGNTEAFF TRBV19 - TRBJ1-1
CASSYSPGQGYEQYF TRBV6-5 TRBD1 TRBJ2-7
CASSVGAAGALETQYF TRBV9 TRBD2 TRBJ2-5
CSVGDRGWMSDYGYTF TRBV29-1 TRBD1 TRBJ1-2
CASRVEAGDTYEQYF TRBV5-1 TRBD2 TRBJ2-7
CASSSSGGVTDTQYF TRBV28 TRBD2 TRBJ2-3
CASSGPLREEQYF TRBV19 - TRBJ2-7
CAWTEAPGGSYNEQFF TRBV30 TRBD2 TRBJ2-1
CASLKSIIGNEQFF TRBV10-2 - TRBJ2-1
CASSPMEGSTDTQYF TRBV18 - TRBJ2-3
CAWSGDRTRPYTF TRBV30 TRBD1 TRBJ1-2
CASSYSVGFGELFF TRBV6-5 - TRBJ2-2
CASSMVPGSPYEQYF TRBV27 - TRBJ2-7
CASSLGGLSYGYTF TRBV7-2 - TRBJ1-2
CASGLREDQPQHF TRBV12-5 - TRBJ1-5
CAWSPLGSSYEQYF TRBV30 - TRBJ2-7
CASSFKGVSGGETQYF TRBV2 - TRBJ2-5
CASSLSLAGVSEQYF TRBV6-1 TRBD2 TRBJ2-7
CASSYRGSYNEQFF TRBV6-5 - TRBJ2-1
CASSIREMLAGGLGTGELFF TRBV19 TRBD2 TRBJ2-2
CASSFTPEAFF TRBV7-2 - TRBJ1-1
CASSFSWNYEQYF TRBV7-2 - TRBJ2-7
CASTEARGNTEAFF TRBV6-1 - TRBJ1-1
CASSFAFSDDSYEQYF TRBV5-6 - TRBJ2-7
CRTGFGGYTF TRBV20-1 TRBD1 TRBJ1-2
CASSLGVDSYEKLFF TRBV5-6 - TRBJ1-4
CASSSQGFSNQPQHF TRBV2 - TRBJ1-5
CASSRGGTSGRRHRETQYF TRBV21-1 - TRBJ2-5
CASLGGARDTEAFF TRBV28 - TRBJ1-1